This T cell receptor beta chain was observed in a study of blood T cell repertoires in COVID-19. TCRdb's copy holds only in-frame clones and misses some; the assay was immunoSEQ multiplex PCR. The repertoire holds hundreds of thousands of clones, around 82% seen once, with 3% to 4% in the top ten. Trimming cost V 11 bases and J 4 bases, with 20 bases left between them. Germline V gives CDR1 SNHLY, CDR2 FYNNEI. The CDR3 consists of 15 residues. The sequenced sample was PBMCs or T cells enriched from blood (not recorded which). This sequence was found in a woman aged 40 to 55 who had been exposed to COVID-19. This sequence joins TRBV2 and TRBJ2-2; the D gene is possibly TRBD2 (6 bases). The CDR3 DNA sequence: TGTGCCGGAGGAGGGGAACTGGTAGGCACCGGGGAGCTGTTTTTT. Its translation is CAGGGELVGTGELFF. Filled out from reference TRBV2 and TRBJ2-2, the complete variable domain reads EPEVTQTPSHQVTQMGQEVILRCVPISNHLYFYWYRQILGQKVEFLVSFYNNEISEKSEIFDDQFSVERPDGSNFTLKIRSTKLEDSAMYFCAGGGELVGTGELFFGEGSRLTVL.